The present TCR beta chain was sequenced within a study of regulatory T cells in long-lasting Graves disease. This clonotype has a count of ten or more. Time point indicated: newly diagnosed GD, antithyroid drugs for less than 3 months. PBMC-extracted RNA yielded the TCR library. Patients hailed from an endocrinology department in Xi'an, China. To make TCR beta libraries, researchers used iRepertoire HTBI primers and Arm-PCR of CDR3 regions. TCRdb processed the multiplex PCR reads anew with MiXCR; each CDR3 protein has one entry. The table lists about 440,000 distinct CDR3 sequences, about 16% of them singletons, with about 23% in the top ten. This CDR3 region has 14 residues. From germline, CDR1 is MNHEY and CDR2 SMNVEV (reference sequence). The J segment lost 8 bases and the V segment lost 4 bases, leaving 6 bases of the junction unmatched. These same records also appear under a second study, on T cells in Graves' hyperthyroidism and ophthalmopathy. From that report: The definition of stable Graves' hyperthyroidism was no ophthalmopathy progression within 18 months. Patients aged 18 to 65 had newly diagnosed hyperthyroidism of under 2 months' duration. HTBI primers were employed in a first-round RT-PCR of the TCR CDR3.

This clonotype was sampled from a woman under 30 with Graves disease. The sequencing here drew on peripheral blood mononuclear cells (PBMCs), taken at new diagnosis, from a patient treated with antithyroid drugs. The V gene is TRBV27, the J gene TRBJ2-1; 9 bases line up with TRBD2. CDR3 in amino acids: CASSSLAGTHEQFF. As DNA, the CDR3 is TGTGCCAGCAGTTCGCTAGCGGGAACCCATGAGCAGTTCTTC.